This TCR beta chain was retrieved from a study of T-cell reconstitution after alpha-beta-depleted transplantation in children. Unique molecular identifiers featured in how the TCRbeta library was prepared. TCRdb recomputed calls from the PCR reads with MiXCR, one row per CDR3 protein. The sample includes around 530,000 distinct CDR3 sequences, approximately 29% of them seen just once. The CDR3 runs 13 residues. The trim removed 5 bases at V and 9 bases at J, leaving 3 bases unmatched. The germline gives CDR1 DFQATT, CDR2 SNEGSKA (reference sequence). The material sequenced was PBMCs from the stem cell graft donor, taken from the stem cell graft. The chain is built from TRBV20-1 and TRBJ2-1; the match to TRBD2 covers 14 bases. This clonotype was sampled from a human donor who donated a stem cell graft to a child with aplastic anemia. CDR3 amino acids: CSAPGLAGGEQFF. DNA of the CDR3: TGCAGTGCTCCTGGACTAGCGGGAGGTGAGCAGTTCTTC.